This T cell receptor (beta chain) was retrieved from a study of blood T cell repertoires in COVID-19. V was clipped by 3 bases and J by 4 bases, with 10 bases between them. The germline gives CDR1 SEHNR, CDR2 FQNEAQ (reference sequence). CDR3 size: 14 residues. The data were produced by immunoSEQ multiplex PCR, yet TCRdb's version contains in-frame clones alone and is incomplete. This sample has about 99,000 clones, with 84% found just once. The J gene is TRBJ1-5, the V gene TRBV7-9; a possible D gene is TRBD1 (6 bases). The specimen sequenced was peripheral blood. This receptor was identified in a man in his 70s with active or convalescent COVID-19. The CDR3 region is CASSFAGANQPQHF. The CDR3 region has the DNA TGTGCCAGCAGCTTTGCAGGGGCAAATCAGCCCCAGCATTTT.